The 4 T cell receptor beta chains given below trace back to one sample, sequenced in a study of blood T cells in healthy people across ages. A second 7 to 11 cycle PCR used barcoded and J-beta primers. TCRdb passed the 5' RACE reads through MiXCR, listing each CDR3 protein once. The sample lists more than 1.4 million distinct CDR3 sequences, 42% seen once, with 7.9% in the top ten. The sequenced sample was blood. These receptor sequences come from a woman between 18 and 30 years old in good health.

The chain couples TRBV12-3 or TRBV12-4 to TRBJ1-6; TRBD1 is a possible D gene (6 bases). V lost 6 bases and J lost 5, with 11 bases in between. The CDR3 is made up of 14 amino acids. The CDR3 sequence is CASRRGRDNSPLHF. The CDR3 bases are TGTGCCAGCAGGCGGGGGCGGGATAATTCACCCCTCCACTTT.

This clonotype appeared a single time. A junction boundary mismatches the germline segment, possibly from a read error. This sequence joins TRBV24-1 and TRBJ2-1, with 9 bases matching TRBD1. Germline V gene sequence: CDR1 KGHDR, CDR2 SFDVKD. The length of the CDR3 is 17 residues. CDR3 loop: CATSDSLGTGSGNEQFF. The CDR3 nucleotides read TGTGCCACTAGTGACTCTCTTGGGACAGGGTCGGGCAATGAGCAGTTCTTC.

The table lists this clonotype with a few counts. This rearrangement joins TRBV29-1 to TRBJ2-7, with TRBD1 matching over 7 bases. The CDR3 sequence is 12 residues long. Germline CDR1 and CDR2: SQVTM and ANQGSEA. V dropped 6 bases and J dropped 2; count of bases not matched to a gene: 4. The CDR3: CSVRDRPYEQYF. The CDR3 DNA sequence: TGCAGCGTCCGGGACAGACCCTACGAGCAGTACTTC.

The rearrangement uses TRBV2 and TRBJ2-5; 8 bases line up with TRBD1. CDR1 is SNHLY, CDR2 FYNNEI, per germline. This CDR3 contains 16 residues. V lost 6 bases, J lost 1 base, and 10 bases stayed unmatched. CDR3 coding DNA: TGTGCCAGCAGCCCGCCCCGGACAGGGTTCCAAGAGACCCAGTACTTC. It codes for CASSPPRTGFQETQYF.